Each of the 14 T cell receptor beta chains below was sequenced from the same sample in a study of post-analysis software for immune sequencing data. TCR beta libraries were prepared from cDNA with unique molecular identifiers. TCRdb reprocessed the PCR reads via MiXCR and lists one record per CDR3 protein. The table lists about 820,000 distinct CDR3 sequences, approximately 53% of them singletons. Study results and caveats: Patients showed TRBV5-6, TRBV5-1 and TRBV20-1 among a handful of TRBV segments more frequent than in controls.

These receptors' targets are unknown. Source material: blood. These receptors were collected from a girl aged 5 to 17 with multiple sclerosis.

The chain links TRBV29-1 to TRBJ1-1, with D hard to call. This CDR3 comprises 10 residues. Germline-derived CDR1 and CDR2 are SQVTM and ANQGSEA. Trimming took 6 bases from V and 5 from J, leaving 7 bases between them. The CDR3 DNA is TGCAGCGTCCCCGGTACTGAAGCTTTCTTT. This sequence encodes CSVPGTEAFF.

This clonotype was seen only a few times. The chain links TRBV10-3 to TRBJ2-1; 10 positions match TRBD2. V shed 2 bases and J 9 bases; nucleotides not matched to a gene: 10. Germline V gives CDR1 ENHRY, CDR2 SYGVKD. The CDR3 is 16 residues long. The CDR3 sequence: CAISEGLAGEFGEQFF. CDR3 in DNA: TGTGCCATCAGTGAGGGGCTAGCGGGAGAGTTCGGTGAGCAGTTCTTC.

The rearrangement links TRBV29-1 to TRBJ2-5, with D possibly being TRBD1 or TRBD2 (5 bases each). TRBJ2-7 explains the end of the DNA better; the J call may be wrong. Per germline, CDR1 SQVTM and CDR2 ANQGSEA. This CDR3 comprises 17 residues. The CDR3 DNA follows: TGCAGCGTTGAAGATCACAACCGGGACCTAGCCCGCTACGAGCAGTACTTC. It encodes CSVEDHNRDLARYEQYF.

The chain recombines TRBV6-6 with TRBJ2-5; no firm D call. This CDR3 contains 14 residues. Trimming removed 6 bases at V and 3 bases at J, with 14 bases between. Per germline, CDR1 MNHNY and CDR2 SVGAGI (reference sequence). The CDR3 region is CASRDQVGKETQYF. The CDR3 DNA reads TGTGCCAGCAGAGATCAAGTGGGGAAAGAGACCCAGTACTTC.

The chain carries TRBV29-1 and TRBJ1-2; TRBD1 matches at 7 bases. V shed 5 bases and J 7 bases; nucleotides not matched to a gene: 7. Germline values: CDR1 SQVTM, CDR2 ANQGSEA. This CDR3 spans 12 amino acids. The CDR3 sequence: CSVRGGEIGYTF. CDR3 DNA sequence: TGCAGCGTTAGAGGGGGCGAAATTGGCTACACCTTC.

This clonotype was counted between two and nine times. This chain connects TRBV10-3 to TRBJ2-7; perhaps TRBD1 as D (5 bases). Trimming pared 0 bases from V and 1 base from J, leaving 10 bases between. The CDR3 totals 15 residues. Germline V gives CDR1 ENHRY, CDR2 SYGVKD. The CDR3, as DNA: TGTGCCATCAGTGAGTCGAAGGGGTTTTCCTACGAGCAGTACTTC. Residues: CAISESKGFSYEQYF.

The V gene is TRBV12-3 or TRBV12-4, the J gene TRBJ2-1; 7 nucleotides match TRBD2. CDR3 length equals 15 residues. J gave up 4 bases and V 5 bases, and 8 bases lay outside the gene matches. Written as DNA, the CDR3 is TGTGCCAGCAGTCCCCTAGCGGTCGTATACAATGAGCAGTTCTTC. This codes for CASSPLAVVYNEQFF.

The rearrangement links TRBV7-8 to TRBJ2-7; D gene unclear. This CDR3 contains 15 residues. The V and J ends lost 4 bases and 2 bases respectively, with 15 bases between them. Per germline, CDR1 SGHVS and CDR2 FQNEAQ. CDR3 sequence reads: CASSSPGSLPYEQYF. The CDR3 DNA reads TGTGCCAGCAGCTCCCCGGGTAGCCTACCCTACGAGCAGTACTTC.

The chain recombines TRBV4-2 with TRBJ2-1; 8 bases agree with TRBD1. Germline V gene lookup returns CDR1 LGHNA and CDR2 YNFKEQ. With V trimmed by 3 bases and J by 3 bases, 7 bases remained unmatched. This CDR3 spans 16 amino acids. As DNA, the CDR3 is TGTGCCAGCAGCCAGGGGGACAGGTCGCTCTACAATGAGCAGTTCTTC. It encodes CASSQGDRSLYNEQFF.

This sequence joins TRBV12-3 or TRBV12-4 and TRBJ2-1, with 12 bases matching TRBD2. Trimming cost V 6 bases and J 3 bases; bases outside gene matches: 3. The length of the CDR3 is 15 residues. The CDR3 bases are TGTGCCAGCAGGGTACTAGCGGGAGGCTACAATGAGCAGTTCTTC. Encoded protein: CASRVLAGGYNEQFF.

The chain joins TRBV20-1 to TRBJ1-2, with D perhaps matching TRBD1 (5 bases). CDR1 is DFQATT, CDR2 SNEGSKA, per germline (reference sequence). The V end was cut by 5 bases, the J end by 4 bases, with 14 bases between. The CDR3 length is 13 residues. The CDR3 DNA follows: TGCAGTGCTCGCGGGGAGGGGTCCTATGGCTACACCTTC. Residues: CSARGEGSYGYTF.

V is TRBV29-1 and J is TRBJ2-7; D call uncertain. Trimming stripped 3 bases from V and 4 bases from J, with 31 bases between. This CDR3 has 19 amino acids. CDR1 is SQVTM and CDR2 is ANQGSEA in the germline V gene. DNA for the CDR3: TGCAGCGTTGATGGCCCGGTGGCAGTGGAACGGAAGGGTAGGTACGAGCAGTACTTC. It specifies CSVDGPVAVERKGRYEQYF.

V gene TRBV4-1 combines with J gene TRBJ2-7, with D maybe TRBD1 (5 bases). This CDR3 comprises 15 residues. Looked up from germline, CDR1 is MGHRA and CDR2 is YSYEKL. Trimming cost V 3 bases and J 3 bases, with 15 bases left between them. Here the CDR3 DNA reads TGCGCCAGCAGCCATTGGACACCGGCCGGCTACGAGCAGTACTTC. It translates to CASSHWTPAGYEQYF.

V usage is TRBV7-3 and J usage is TRBJ2-1; 10 bases are a match to TRBD2. Losses at the gene ends were 2 bases for V and 2 bases for J; bases not matched to a gene: 6. This CDR3 has 17 residues. Germline loops: CDR1 SGHTA, CDR2 FQGTGA. CDR3 nucleotides: TGTGCCAGCAGCTTACAGGGACTAGCGAGTGCCTACAATGAGCAGTTCTTC. Protein product: CASSLQGLASAYNEQFF.